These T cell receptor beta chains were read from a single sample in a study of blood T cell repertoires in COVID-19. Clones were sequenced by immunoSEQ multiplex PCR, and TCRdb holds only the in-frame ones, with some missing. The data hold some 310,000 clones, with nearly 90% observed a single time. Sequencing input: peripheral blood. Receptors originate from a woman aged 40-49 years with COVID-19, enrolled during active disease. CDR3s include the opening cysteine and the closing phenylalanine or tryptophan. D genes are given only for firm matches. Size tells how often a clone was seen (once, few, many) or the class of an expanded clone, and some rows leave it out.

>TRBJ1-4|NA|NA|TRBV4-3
CASSPSGDSGREKLFF
TGCGCCAGCAGCCCCTCAGGGGATTCTGGTAGGGAAAAACTGTTTTTT
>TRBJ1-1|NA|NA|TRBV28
CASSPPGRPNTEAFF
TGTGCCAGCAGTCCACCAGGGAGGCCGAACACTGAAGCTTTCTTT
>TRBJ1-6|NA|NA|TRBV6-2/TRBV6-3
CASSYSHHRTESPLHF
TGTGCCAGCAGTTACTCGCATCACAGGACGGAGTCACCCCTCCACTTT
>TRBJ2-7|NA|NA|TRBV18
CASSLPAPRGHEQYF
TGTGCCAGCTCACTACCGGCCCCCCGGGGTCACGAGCAGTACTTC
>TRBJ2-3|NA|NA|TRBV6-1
CASSETYTDTQYF
TGTGCCAGCAGTGAAACATACACAGATACGCAGTATTTT
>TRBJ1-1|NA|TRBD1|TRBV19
CASVRGQGEAFF
TGTGCCAGTGTGAGGGGACAGGGAGAAGCTTTCTTT
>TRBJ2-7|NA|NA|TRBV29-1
CSVRGRGDEQYF
TGCAGCGTGAGGGGGCGCGGGGACGAGCAGTACTTC
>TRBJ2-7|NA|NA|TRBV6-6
CASSPSAGASEQYF
TGTGCCAGCAGCCCCTCCGCGGGGGCGAGCGAGCAGTACTTC
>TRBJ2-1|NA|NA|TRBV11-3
CASSIEPPLVGSYNEQFF
TGTGCCAGCAGCATCGAGCCCCCCCTAGTTGGTTCCTACAATGAGCAGTTCTTC
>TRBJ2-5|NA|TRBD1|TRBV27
CASSFFPGQGRETQYF
TGTGCCAGCAGTTTTTTCCCGGGACAGGGGAGGGAGACCCAGTACTTC
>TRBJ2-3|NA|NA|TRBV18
CASSGGTTDTQYF
TGTGCCAGCTCTGGGGGGACCACAGATACGCAGTATTTT
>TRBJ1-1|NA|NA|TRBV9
CASSPTPVNTEAFF
TGTGCCAGCAGCCCCACTCCCGTGAACACTGAAGCTTTCTTT
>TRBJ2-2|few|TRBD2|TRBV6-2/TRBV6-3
CASSPSLGLVNTGELFF
TGTGCCAGCAGCCCCTCCCTGGGACTAGTGAACACCGGGGAGCTGTTTTTT
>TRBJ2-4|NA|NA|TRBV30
CAWSVSGIYAKNIQYF
TGTGCCTGGAGTGTGTCGGGGATTTACGCCAAAAACATTCAGTACTTC
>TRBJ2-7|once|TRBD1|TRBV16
CASSQSILRTGVLSSYEQYF
TGTGCCAGCAGCCAATCGATTTTGAGGACAGGGGTACTTAGCTCCTACGAGCAGTACTTC
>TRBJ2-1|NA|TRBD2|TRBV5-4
CASSPVPPGLANEQFF
TGTGCCAGCAGCCCAGTACCACCGGGACTAGCTAATGAGCAGTTCTTC
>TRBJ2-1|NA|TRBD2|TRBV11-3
CASSSVAGSYNEQFF
TGTGCCAGCAGCTCCGTAGCGGGATCGTACAATGAGCAGTTCTTC
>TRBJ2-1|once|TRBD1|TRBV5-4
CASSPGEMTGHNEQFF
TGTGCCAGCAGCCCCGGAGAAATGACAGGGCACAATGAGCAGTTCTTC
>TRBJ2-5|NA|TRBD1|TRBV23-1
CASKTGSQETQYF
TGCGCCAGCAAGACAGGGTCCCAAGAGACCCAGTACTTC
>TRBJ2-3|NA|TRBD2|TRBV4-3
CASSPGLGKDTQYF
TGCGCCAGCAGCCCAGGACTAGGGAAAGATACGCAGTATTTT
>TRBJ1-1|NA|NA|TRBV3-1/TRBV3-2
CASSQTGGNTEAFF
TGTGCCAGCAGCCAGACGGGGGGGAACACTGAAGCTTTCTTT
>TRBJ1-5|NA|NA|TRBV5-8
CASTLGTLSNQPQHF
TGTGCCAGCACCCTTGGGACACTTAGCAATCAGCCCCAGCATTTT
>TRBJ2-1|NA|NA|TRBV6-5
CASSYGAGTYNEQFF
TGTGCCAGCAGTTACGGGGCAGGTACCTACAATGAGCAGTTCTTC
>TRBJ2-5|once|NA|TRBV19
CASSIDPGQETQYF
TGTGCCAGTAGTATAGATCCGGGACAAGAGACCCAGTACTTC
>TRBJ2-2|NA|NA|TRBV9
CASSEQGFRAGELFF
TGTGCCAGCAGCGAACAGGGATTTAGGGCCGGGGAGCTGTTTTTT
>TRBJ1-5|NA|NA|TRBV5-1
CASSPGGPGSNQPQHF
TGCGCCAGCAGCCCCGGGGGGCCGGGTAGCAATCAGCCCCAGCATTTT
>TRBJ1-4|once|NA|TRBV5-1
CASSREAGWNDEKLFF
TGCGCCAGCAGCCGAGAGGCGGGGTGGAATGATGAAAAACTGTTTTTT
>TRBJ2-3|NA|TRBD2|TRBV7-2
CASSLFALAEIGDTQYF
TGTGCCAGCAGCTTATTCGCACTAGCGGAAATAGGAGATACGCAGTATTTT
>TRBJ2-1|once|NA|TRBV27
CASILAVDSYNEQFF
TGTGCCAGCATCCTAGCTGTTGACTCCTACAATGAGCAGTTCTTC
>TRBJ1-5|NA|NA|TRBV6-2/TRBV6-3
CASSLQGGNQPQHF
TGTGCCAGCAGTCTACAGGGCGGTAATCAGCCCCAGCATTTT
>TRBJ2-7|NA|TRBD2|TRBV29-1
CSVEAGGLHSYEQYF
TGCAGCGTTGAAGCGGGAGGGTTACACTCCTACGAGCAGTACTTC
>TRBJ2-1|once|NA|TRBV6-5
CASSYTNRREQFF
TGTGCCAGCAGTTATACCAATCGGAGAGAGCAGTTCTTC
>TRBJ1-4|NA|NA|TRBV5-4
CASSLRIQGMNEKLFF
TGTGCCAGCAGCTTGAGGATACAGGGTATGAATGAAAAACTGTTTTTT
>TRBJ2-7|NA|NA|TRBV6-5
CASSYSEAYSYEQYF
TGTGCCAGCAGTTACTCCGAGGCTTATTCGTACGAGCAGTACTTC
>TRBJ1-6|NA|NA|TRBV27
CASSVRLLSLNSPLHF
TGTGCCAGCAGTGTAAGACTGTTATCCCTAAATTCACCCCTCCACTTT
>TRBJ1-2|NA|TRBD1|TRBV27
CASRGTAANYGYTF
TGTGCCAGCCGAGGGACAGCTGCTAACTATGGCTACACCTTC
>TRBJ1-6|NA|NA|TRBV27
CASSLIRDWNSPLHF
TGTGCCAGCAGTTTAATCCGGGACTGGAATTCACCCCTCCACTTT
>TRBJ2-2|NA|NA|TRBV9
CASSAYTGTGELFF
TGTGCCAGCAGCGCCTATACAGGGACCGGGGAGCTGTTTTTT
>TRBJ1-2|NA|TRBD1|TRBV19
CASSISTGGGNYGYTF
TGTGCCAGTAGTATATCGACAGGGGGGGGTAACTATGGCTACACCTTC
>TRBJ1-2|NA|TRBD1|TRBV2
CASSESTGGHYYGYTF
TGTGCCAGCAGTGAATCGACAGGGGGACATTATTATGGCTACACCTTC
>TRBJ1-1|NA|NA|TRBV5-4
CASGGETFGLLEAFF
TGTGCCAGCGGAGGGGAGACTTTTGGACTTCTTGAAGCTTTCTTT
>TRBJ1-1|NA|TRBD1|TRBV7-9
CASSQPRDRAEAFF
TGTGCCAGCAGCCAGCCACGGGACAGGGCTGAAGCTTTCTTT
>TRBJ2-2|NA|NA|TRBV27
CASSPLKEDGELFF
TGTGCCAGCAGTCCCTTGAAGGAGGACGGGGAGCTGTTTTTT
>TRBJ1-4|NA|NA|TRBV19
CASRRDGEKLFF
TGTGCCAGTAGGCGGGACGGAGAAAAACTGTTTTTT
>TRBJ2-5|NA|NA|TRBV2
CASGPGSETQYF
TGTGCCAGCGGTCCGGGTTCGGAGACCCAGTACTTC
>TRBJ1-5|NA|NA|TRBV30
CAWSETGFNQPQHF
TGTGCCTGGAGTGAGACAGGCTTCAATCAGCCCCAGCATTTT
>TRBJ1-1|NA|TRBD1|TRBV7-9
CASSRTGNTEAFF
TGTGCCAGCAGCAGGACAGGAAACACTGAAGCTTTCTTT
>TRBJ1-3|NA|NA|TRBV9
CASSLTGLGGNTIYF
TGTGCCAGCAGCCTTACAGGGCTTGGTGGAAACACCATATATTTT
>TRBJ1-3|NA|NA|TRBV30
CAWIRAPRGGSGNTIYF
TGTGCCTGGATCCGAGCCCCTCGAGGGGGTTCAGGAAACACCATATATTTT
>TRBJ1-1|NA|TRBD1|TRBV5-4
CASSPGTGRAEAFF
TGTGCCAGCAGCCCCGGGACAGGGAGGGCTGAAGCTTTCTTT
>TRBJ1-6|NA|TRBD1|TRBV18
CASSLSGTGDNSPLHF
TGTGCCAGCTCACTTTCCGGGACAGGAGATAATTCACCCCTCCACTTT
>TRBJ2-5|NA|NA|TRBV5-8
CASSLGRGARETQYF
TGTGCCAGCAGCTTGGGTCGGGGGGCGAGGGAGACCCAGTACTTC
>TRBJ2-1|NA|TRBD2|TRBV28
CASRNSGGDYNEQFF
TGTGCCAGCAGGAATAGCGGGGGGGACTACAATGAGCAGTTCTTC
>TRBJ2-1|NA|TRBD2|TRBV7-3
CASSFTSGGRNEQFF
TGTGCCAGCAGCTTCACTAGCGGGGGGCGGAATGAGCAGTTCTTC
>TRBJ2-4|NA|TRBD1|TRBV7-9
CASSLGDLDRGPRNIQYF
TGTGCCAGCAGCTTAGGGGATTTGGACAGGGGTCCCAGAAACATTCAGTACTTC
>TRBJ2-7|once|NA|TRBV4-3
CASSHNTGYEQYF
TGCGCCAGCAGCCATAATACAGGATACGAGCAGTACTTC
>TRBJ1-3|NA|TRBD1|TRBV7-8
CASSPRPGQGPFSGNTIYF
TGTGCCAGCAGCCCTCGTCCGGGACAGGGGCCATTCTCTGGAAACACCATATATTTT
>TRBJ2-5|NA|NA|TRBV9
CASSGDGLLGAQYF
TGTGCCAGCAGCGGGGACGGACTATTAGGGGCCCAGTACTTC
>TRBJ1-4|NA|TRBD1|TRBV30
CAWSTQGAGEKLFF
TGTGCCTGGAGTACACAGGGGGCGGGAGAAAAACTGTTTTTT
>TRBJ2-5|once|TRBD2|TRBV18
CASSPPTSGGQETQYF
TGTGCCAGCTCACCACCGACTAGCGGGGGCCAAGAGACCCAGTACTTC